The clone carrying this TCR beta chain was recorded a few times. Antigen specificity is unknown. These data originate in a study of identical twins. V shed 3 bases, J shed 2 bases, and the junction held 7 bases outside the gene matches. Germline-derived CDR1 and CDR2 are SGDLS and YYNGEE. This CDR3 has 15 amino acids. TCRdb analysed the 5' RACE reads with MiXCR anew, one entry per CDR3 protein. The sample holds hundreds of thousands of distinct CDR3 sequences, 12% seen once. Findings and caveats of the study: Models came in too low on out-of-frame TCR alpha sharing in monozygotic twins.

This sample was shared with a second study, whose subject was yellow fever vaccine responses in identical twins.

The chain uses TRBV9 and TRBJ1-1; 7 bases agree with TRBD1. Input material: PBMCs. The clonotype originates from a woman aged 18-29 years in good health. As DNA, the CDR3 is TGTGCCAGCAGCGCCTTACAGGGGACTAACACTGAAGCTTTCTTT. This encodes CASSALQGTNTEAFF.